This T cell receptor beta chain is from a study of T cells in Graves' hyperthyroidism and ophthalmopathy. This clonotype was counted ten times or more. Amplified TCR beta CDR3 regions came from RNA transcripts. During a first-round RT-PCR of the TCR CDR3, the HTBI primer set was used. TCRdb independently ran MiXCR on the multiplex PCR reads; one entry per CDR3 protein. The table shows hundreds of thousands of distinct CDR3 sequences, with approximately 17% occurring only once. Trimming took 6 bases from V and 0 from J; bases not matched to a gene: 26. The CDR3 has 22 residues. The germline V gene encodes CDR1 MDHEN and CDR2 SYDVKM.

The TCR sequence derives from a woman between 18 and 29 years old with Graves' ophthalmopathy. Sequences were obtained from blood. This chain links TRBV28 with TRBJ2-1; 7 bases fit TRBD2. CDR3 in DNA: TGTGCCAGCAGCCCCGGGTGGAAACTCGGGCTAGCGGCATCAAGCTCCTACAATGAGCAGTTCTTC. It translates to CASSPGWKLGLAASSSYNEQFF.